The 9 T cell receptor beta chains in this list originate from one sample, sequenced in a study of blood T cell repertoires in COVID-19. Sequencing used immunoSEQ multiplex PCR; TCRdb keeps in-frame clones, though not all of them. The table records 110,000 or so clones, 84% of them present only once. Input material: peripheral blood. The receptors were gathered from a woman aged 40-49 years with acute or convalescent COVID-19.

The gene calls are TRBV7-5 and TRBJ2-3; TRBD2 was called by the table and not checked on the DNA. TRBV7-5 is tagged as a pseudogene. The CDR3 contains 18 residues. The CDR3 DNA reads TGTGTCAGAAGCTCGCACCACGTGTGTCCCCTAAGCACAGATACGCAGTATTTT. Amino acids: CVRSSHHVCPLSTDTQYF.

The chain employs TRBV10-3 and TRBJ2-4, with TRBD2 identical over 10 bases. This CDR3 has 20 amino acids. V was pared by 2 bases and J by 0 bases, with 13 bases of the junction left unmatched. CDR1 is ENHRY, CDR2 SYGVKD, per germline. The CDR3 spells CAISEAPKAGGKLAKNIQYF. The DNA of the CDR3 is TGTGCCATCAGTGAGGCCCCAAAAGCGGGGGGGAAACTAGCCAAAAACATTCAGTACTTC.

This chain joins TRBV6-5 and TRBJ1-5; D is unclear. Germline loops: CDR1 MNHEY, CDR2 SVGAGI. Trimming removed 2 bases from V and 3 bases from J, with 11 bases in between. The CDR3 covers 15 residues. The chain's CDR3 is CASSYGPGTNQPQHF. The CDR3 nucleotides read TGTGCCAGCAGTTACGGTCCAGGAACCAATCAGCCCCAGCATTTT.

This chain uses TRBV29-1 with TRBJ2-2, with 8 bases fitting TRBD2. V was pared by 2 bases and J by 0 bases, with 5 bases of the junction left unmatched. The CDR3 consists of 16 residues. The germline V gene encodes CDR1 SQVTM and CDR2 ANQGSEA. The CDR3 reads CSVELAGGSNTGELFF. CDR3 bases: TGCAGCGTTGAACTCGCGGGGGGCTCGAACACCGGGGAGCTGTTTTTT.

DNA for the CDR3: TGTGCCAGCAGGGGGACAACTTCCCTTAACTATGGCTACACCTTC. Its translation: CASRGTTSLNYGYTF. V and J are TRBV6-5 and TRBJ1-2; D is perhaps TRBD1 (6 bases). Trimming pared 6 bases from V and 1 base from J, leaving 15 bases between. The CDR3 spans 15 residues. The germline V gene encodes CDR1 MNHEY and CDR2 SVGAGI.

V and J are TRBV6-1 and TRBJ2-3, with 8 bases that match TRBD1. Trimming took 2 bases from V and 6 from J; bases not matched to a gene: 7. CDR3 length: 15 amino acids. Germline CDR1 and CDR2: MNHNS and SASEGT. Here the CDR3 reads CASSEQGAIRDTQYF. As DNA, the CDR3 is TGTGCCAGCAGTGAACAGGGGGCAATTCGGGATACGCAGTATTTT.

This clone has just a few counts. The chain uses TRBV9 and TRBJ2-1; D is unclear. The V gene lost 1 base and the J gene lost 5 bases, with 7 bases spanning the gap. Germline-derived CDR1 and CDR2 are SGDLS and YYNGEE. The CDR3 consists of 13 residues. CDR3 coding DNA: TGTGCCAGCAGCGTACCCCCTAACAATGAGCAGTTCTTC. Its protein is CASSVPPNNEQFF.

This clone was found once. CDR3 nucleotides: TGTGCCAGCAGCGCGGACAGGAAAACTGAAGCTTTCTTT. Translating gives CASSADRKTEAFF. The chain uses TRBV11-3 and TRBJ1-1, with 7 bases lining up with TRBD1. The ends lost 5 bases at V and 5 bases at J; junction bases unmatched: 5. Germline assignment: CDR1 SGHNT and CDR2 YENEEA. This CDR3 region has 13 residues.

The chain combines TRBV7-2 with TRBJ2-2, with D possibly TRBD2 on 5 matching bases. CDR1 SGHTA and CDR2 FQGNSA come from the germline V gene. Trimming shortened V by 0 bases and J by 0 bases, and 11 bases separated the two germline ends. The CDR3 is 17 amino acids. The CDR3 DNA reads TGTGCCAGCAGCTTAGCCCAACTAGTTTCGAACACCGGGGAGCTGTTTTTT. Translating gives CASSLAQLVSNTGELFF.